The rows below give T cell receptor beta chains drawn from one sample of a study of T-cell reconstitution after alpha-beta-depleted transplantation in children. In TCRdb, the PCR reads were re-called with MiXCR into one record per CDR3 protein. This sample has 700,000 to 950,000 distinct CDR3 sequences, with about 15% found just once. Material: PBMCs, mostly from graft donor cells, obtained 360 days after TCRalphabeta/CD19-depleted stem cell transplant. Source of these receptors: a male patient aged 5 to 17 who had a stem cell transplant for acute lymphoblastic leukemia, so the T cells may come from the graft donor. Both conserved end residues are part of each CDR3. The D gene is left open where the match is weak. Expanded clones get a size class; other rows say once, few or many, or leave the size out.

d_call | j_call | clone_size | v_call | cdr3_aa | cdr3_nt
. | TRBJ2-3 | many | TRBV9 | CASSESVPQGYTQYF | TGTGCCAGCAGCGAATCGGTACCGCAGGGATATACGCAGTATTTT
TRBD2 | TRBJ2-3 | few | TRBV9 | CASSSGLAGGPLADTQYF | TGTGCCAGCAGCTCGGGACTAGCGGGAGGGCCATTGGCAGATACGCAGTATTTT
TRBD2 | TRBJ2-1 | few | TRBV5-1 | CASSPGTTLYNEQFF | TGCGCCAGCAGTCCCGGGACTACCCTCTACAATGAGCAGTTCTTC
. | TRBJ2-1 | . | TRBV7-9 | CASSPPVYNEQFF | TGTGCCAGCAGCCCCCCGGTCTACAATGAGCAGTTCTTC
TRBD2 | TRBJ2-7 | few | TRBV7-9 | CASSAGLAPYEQYF | TGTGCCAGCAGCGCGGGACTAGCCCCCTACGAGCAGTACTTC
TRBD1 | TRBJ2-1 | few | TRBV5-1 | CASSFDRGYEQFF | TGCGCCAGCAGCTTTGACAGGGGCTATGAGCAGTTCTTC
TRBD1 | TRBJ2-6 | few | TRBV5-1 | CASGLSGTGYGANVLTF | TGCGCCAGCGGTTTGTCCGGGACAGGGTATGGGGCCAACGTCCTGACTTTC
TRBD1 | TRBJ2-3 | . | TRBV5-1 | CASSLIRQGVDTQYF | TGCGCCAGCAGCTTAATACGACAGGGGGTAGATACGCAGTATTTT
TRBD2 | TRBJ2-2 | few | TRBV28 | CASSLLGLAGVGTGELFF | TGTGCCAGCAGTTTATTGGGACTAGCGGGAGTAGGTACCGGGGAGCTGTTTTTT
TRBD2 | TRBJ2-2 | few | TRBV14 | CASSRLAGATGELFF | TGTGCCAGCAGCCGACTAGCGGGGGCCACCGGGGAGCTGTTTTTT
TRBD2 | TRBJ2-1 | . | TRBV20-1 | CRASAGGLRAGHSYNEQFF | TGCAGGGCTAGCGCGGGGGGCTTACGGGCGGGTCACTCCTACAATGAGCAGTTCTTC
. | TRBJ1-5 | . | TRBV7-8 | CASSPPAEFNQPQHF | TGTGCCAGCAGTCCCCCGGCGGAGTTCAATCAGCCCCAGCATTTT
TRBD2 | TRBJ2-7 | . | TRBV20-1 | CSARGTSGRVSYEQYF | TGCAGTGCCCGGGGGACTAGCGGGAGGGTGAGCTACGAGCAGTACTTC